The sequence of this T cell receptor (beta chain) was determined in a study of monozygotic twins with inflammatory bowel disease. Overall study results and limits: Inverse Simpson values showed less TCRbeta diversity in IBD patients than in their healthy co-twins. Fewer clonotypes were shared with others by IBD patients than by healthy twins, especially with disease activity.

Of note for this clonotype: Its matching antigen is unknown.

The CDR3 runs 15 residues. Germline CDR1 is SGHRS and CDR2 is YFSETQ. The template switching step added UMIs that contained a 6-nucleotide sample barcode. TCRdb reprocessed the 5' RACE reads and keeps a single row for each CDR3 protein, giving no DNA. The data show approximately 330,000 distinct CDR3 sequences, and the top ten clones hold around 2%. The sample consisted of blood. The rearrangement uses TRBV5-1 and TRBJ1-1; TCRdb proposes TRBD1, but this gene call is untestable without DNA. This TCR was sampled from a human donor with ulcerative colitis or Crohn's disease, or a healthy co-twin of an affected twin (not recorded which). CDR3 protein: CASAAPGGGRTEAFF.